These 30 T cell receptor beta chains came from one sample sequenced in a study of cytomegalovirus exposure and HLA in healthy donors (TCRdb year 2017). Libraries were constructed by the immunoSEQ multiplex PCR assay. For the multiplex PCR, a mixture combining 60 forward primers for TCR Vbeta segments and 13 reverse primers for TCR Jbeta segments was used. The table comes from immuneACCESS by way of TCRdb, which keeps in-frame sequences with V and J called. Part of the clones is missing from these tables; in studies checked, under half for an unresolved V gene and the rest for unknown reasons. The sample contains about 200,000 clones, nearly 80% of them found a single time. Around 1.8% of the sample comes from the top ten. The sample consisted of PBMCs. These receptors were taken from a man younger than 35 in good health and CMV-seronegative.

The rearrangement joins TRBV19 to TRBJ2-7; no reliable D call. The CDR3 consists of 12 residues. V was cut by 7 bases and J by 4 bases, with 11 bases left in between. Germline V gives CDR1 LNHDA, CDR2 SQIVND (reference sequence). CDR3 nucleotides: TGTGCCAGTACCAATACGGGTTACGAGCAGTACTTC. Translating gives CASTNTGYEQYF. The full variable domain, in which reference TRBV19 and TRBJ2-7 provide the parts outside the CDR3, is DGGITQSPKYLFRKEGQNVTLSCEQNLNHDAMYWYRQDPGQGLRLIYYSQIVNDFQKGDIAEGYSVSREKKESFPLTVTSAQKNPTAFYLCASTNTGYEQYFGPGTRLTVT.

This clone was detected a few times. The chain couples TRBV18 to TRBJ1-2; TRBD1 matches at 9 bases. V lost 1 base and J lost 5; bases outside the gene matches: 2. The CDR3 runs to 14 residues. Germline lookup yields CDR1 KGHSH and CDR2 LQKENI. The chain's CDR3 is CASSPLGQGYGYTF. CDR3 sequence (DNA): TGTGCCAGCTCACCACTGGGACAGGGTTATGGCTACACCTTC.

This clone was seen a single time. The rearrangement uses TRBV25-1 and TRBJ2-5, with D possibly TRBD1 on 6 matching bases. This CDR3 region has 15 residues. V dropped 4 bases and J dropped 5 bases, with 17 bases sitting between them. Germline CDR1 and CDR2: MGHDK and SYGVNS. For the CDR3, the DNA is TGTGCCAGCAGTGCCACAGGGCTCGTGTGGGAGACCCAGTACTTC. Translation: CASSATGLVWETQYF.

J is TRBJ2-3 and V is TRBV10-3; 12 bases are shared with TRBD2. This CDR3 has 18 residues. Germline CDR1 and CDR2: ENHRY and SYGVKD. Unmatched junction bases numbered 12, after V lost 3 bases and J lost 5 bases. CDR3 sequence reads: CAISEPSGGAVVKDTQYF. CDR3 in DNA: TGTGCCATCAGTGAACCTAGCGGGGGGGCCGTTGTAAAAGATACGCAGTATTTT.

The chain has TRBV2 and TRBJ1-5; D is undetermined. Germline V gene lookup returns CDR1 SNHLY and CDR2 FYNNEI. This CDR3 is 14 amino acids long. V gave up 3 bases and J gave up 5 bases, with 11 bases separating them. The CDR3 DNA reads TGTGCCAGCAGTGATAGCGGAACCTATCAGCCCCAGCATTTT. Amino acids: CASSDSGTYQPQHF.

V is TRBV11-3 and J is TRBJ2-7; a possible D gene is TRBD2 (6 bases). The CDR3 runs to 15 residues. Germline V lookup: CDR1 SGHNT, CDR2 YENEEA. Trimming took off 3 bases at V and 3 bases at J, with 15 bases between the two ends. CDR3 nucleotides: TGTGCCAGCAGCTTCCCCGGGACTCGCAGCTACGAGCAGTACTTC. Translated: CASSFPGTRSYEQYF.

The chain combines TRBV13 with TRBJ2-1; D is possibly TRBD2 (6 bases). The CDR3 spans 15 residues. The V gene lost 1 base and the J gene lost 2 bases, with 9 bases spanning the gap. Germline loops: CDR1 PRHDT, CDR2 FYEKMQ (reference sequence). CDR3 nucleotides: TGTGCCAGCAGCTTAGATGGCGGGACCTACAATGAGCAGTTCTTC. Amino acid sequence: CASSLDGGTYNEQFF.

In this sample, this clone turned up once. One end of the junction is discordant with germline, which a read error may explain. V is TRBV18 and J is TRBJ2-7, with TRBD1 identical over 7 bases. Germline V gene data show CDR1 as KGHSH and CDR2 as LQKENI. The CDR3 covers 15 residues. CDR3 sequence (DNA): TGTGCCAGCCCACCGGTGGGACAGCCTACCTACGAGCAGTACTTC. This codes for CASPPVGQPTYEQYF.

This clone was seen a single time. This chain joins TRBV19 and TRBJ1-1; 8 bases are shared with TRBD1. Germline trimming cut 4 bases from V and 6 bases from J; bases unmatched to any gene: 1. CDR3 length equals 12 residues. CDR1 is LNHDA, CDR2 SQIVND, per germline (reference sequence). The CDR3 nucleotides read TGTGCCAGTAGTACACAGGGGGCTGAAGCTTTCTTT. Encoded protein: CASSTQGAEAFF. The full variable domain, its missing parts supplied by reference TRBV19 and TRBJ1-1, is DGGITQSPKYLFRKEGQNVTLSCEQNLNHDAMYWYRQDPGQGLRLIYYSQIVNDFQKGDIAEGYSVSREKKESFPLTVTSAQKNPTAFYLCASSTQGAEAFFGQGTRLTVV.

This sequence joins TRBV19 and TRBJ2-1, with D hard to call. The germline gives CDR1 LNHDA, CDR2 SQIVND (reference sequence). V was shortened by 5 bases and J by 3 bases, with 8 bases between the two germline ends. The CDR3 has 13 amino acids. The CDR3 loop is CASSLRLYNEQFF. The CDR3 nucleotides read TGTGCCAGTAGTCTCAGGCTCTACAATGAGCAGTTCTTC.

The CDR3 sequence is CASTLQRGSRNTEAFF. The CDR3, as DNA: TGCGCCAGCACCCTCCAGCGGGGCTCGAGGAACACTGAAGCTTTCTTT. The chain uses TRBV5-1 and TRBJ1-1; TRBD1 is a possible D gene (5 bases). Trimming removed 6 bases at V and 1 base at J, with 19 bases between. CDR3 length equals 16 residues. The germline V gene encodes CDR1 SGHRS and CDR2 YFSETQ.

Note on this clone: At the DNA level, this CDR3 is encoded by other sequences in the same sample as well. This chain links TRBV9 with TRBJ1-2, with TRBD1 identical over 9 bases. The germline V gene has CDR1 SGDLS and CDR2 YYNGEE. CDR3 length: 14 amino acids. V trimming: 4 bases; J trimming: 1 base; junction bases outside the gene matches: 2. The CDR3 DNA is TGTGCCAGCAGCCCGGGACAGGGTAACTATGGCTACACCTTC. Translated: CASSPGQGNYGYTF.

This sequence joins TRBV5-6 and TRBJ2-7; 10 nucleotides agree with TRBD2. The CDR3 runs 17 residues. Trimming cost V 2 bases and J 5 bases; bases outside gene matches: 13. From germline, CDR1 is SGHDT and CDR2 YYEEEE. In DNA form, the CDR3 reads TGTGCCAGCAGCTTCCATGGTGATGTCCTAGCGGGAGACGAGCAGTACTTC. Amino acid sequence: CASSFHGDVLAGDEQYF.

The chain combines TRBV5-6 with TRBJ2-7; D unresolved. Germline CDR1 and CDR2: SGHDT and YYEEEE. V was clipped by 4 bases and J by 2 bases, with 7 bases between them. This CDR3 has 12 residues. CDR3 DNA: TGTGCCAGCAGCCCAGGAACCTACGAGCAGTACTTC. Its protein product is CASSPGTYEQYF.

This chain uses TRBV7-3 with TRBJ1-6; 7 nucleotides match TRBD1. Germline V lookup: CDR1 SGHTA, CDR2 FQGTGA. This CDR3 comprises 13 residues. Trimming took 8 bases from V and 5 from J; bases not matched to a gene: 3. Here the CDR3 reads CASSTGNNSPLHF. CDR3 sequence (DNA): TGTGCCAGCTCGACAGGGAATAATTCACCCCTCCACTTT. Drawing the rest from reference TRBV7-3 and TRBJ1-6, the complete variable domain is GAGVSQTPSNKVTEKGKYVELRCDPISGHTALYWYRQSLGQGPEFLIYFQGTGAADDSGLPNDRFFAVRPEGSVSTLKIQRTERGDSAVYLCASSTGNNSPLHFGNGTRLTVT.

The genes are TRBV2 and TRBJ2-3, with D tentatively TRBD2 (6 bases). From germline, CDR1 is SNHLY and CDR2 FYNNEI. CDR3 length equals 14 residues. Trimming left V 8 bases short and J 4 bases short, with 16 bases between. CDR3 residues: CASRLGLGPDTQYF. As DNA, the CDR3 is TGTGCCAGCCGACTAGGCCTCGGGCCAGATACGCAGTATTTT.

The J gene is TRBJ1-2, the V gene TRBV7-9; 10 nucleotides align to TRBD1. Per the germline V gene, CDR1 is SEHNR and CDR2 is FQNEAQ (reference sequence). The CDR3 has 14 residues. J was trimmed by 2 bases and V by 4 bases; bases with no gene match: 1. CDR3 in amino acids: CASSWGQGNYGYTF. The CDR3 nucleotides are TGTGCCAGCAGCTGGGGACAGGGGAACTATGGCTACACCTTC.

This clone occurred once. The J gene is TRBJ1-2, the V gene TRBV9, with D possibly TRBD1 on 5 matching bases. Germline V gene data show CDR1 as SGDLS and CDR2 as YYNGEE. V was cut by 4 bases and J by 4 bases, with 20 bases left in between. This CDR3 spans 16 amino acids. CDR3 sequence reads: CASSLQDNTGGYGYTF. CDR3 DNA sequence: TGTGCCAGCAGCCTGCAAGATAACACAGGCGGCTATGGCTACACCTTC.

The genes are TRBV7-2 and TRBJ2-4, with D perhaps matching TRBD1 (5 bases). CDR3 length equals 12 residues. Germline V CDR1 and CDR2: SGHTA, FQGNSA. V lost 4 bases to trimming and J lost 11 bases, with 12 bases between them. The CDR3 sequence is CASSYFQGFQYF. In nucleotides, the CDR3 is TGTGCCAGCAGCTATTTCCAGGGATTTCAGTACTTC.

V usage is TRBV5-1 and J usage is TRBJ2-2; 8 nucleotides line up with TRBD2. Germline values: CDR1 SGHRS, CDR2 YFSETQ. Trimming took 4 bases from V and 5 from J; bases not matched to a gene: 4. This CDR3 region has 14 residues. Written as DNA, the CDR3 is TGCGCCAGCAGCCGGGGGGGGTCTACCGGGGAGCTGTTTTTT. It specifies CASSRGGSTGELFF.

This clone came up a few times. At one boundary the junction diverges from the germline segment, which might be a read error. The J gene is TRBJ2-5, the V gene TRBV6-5; D is possibly TRBD1 (5 bases). The CDR3 is 12 amino acids. Looked up from germline, CDR1 is MNHEY and CDR2 is SVGAGI. For the CDR3, the DNA is TGTGCCAGCAGTTATTACCTGGACAAGTTGAACTTC. This encodes CASSYYLDKLNF.

This clone was observed a handful of times. V and J are TRBV19 and TRBJ1-1; D call uncertain. There are 16 residues in the CDR3. CDR1 is LNHDA, CDR2 SQIVND, per germline (reference sequence). V lost 6 bases and J 0 bases, leaving 17 bases between the germline ends. In nucleotides, the CDR3 is TGTGCCAGTAGCCCTCACGGGGTGCGGGTGAACACTGAAGCTTTCTTT. Protein product: CASSPHGVRVNTEAFF. The whole variable domain, remainder taken from reference TRBV19 and TRBJ1-1, is DGGITQSPKYLFRKEGQNVTLSCEQNLNHDAMYWYRQDPGQGLRLIYYSQIVNDFQKGDIAEGYSVSREKKESFPLTVTSAQKNPTAFYLCASSPHGVRVNTEAFFGQGTRLTVV.

CDR3 in amino acids: CASSPRQGRSSDTQYF. The CDR3 DNA sequence: TGTGCCAGCAGCCCTCGACAGGGTCGGAGCTCAGATACGCAGTATTTT. The chain carries TRBV4-2 and TRBJ2-3; 7 bases are shared with TRBD1. V dropped 4 bases and J dropped 4; count of bases not matched to a gene: 11. The CDR3 covers 16 residues. Germline lookup yields CDR1 LGHNA and CDR2 YNFKEQ.

The CDR3 bases are TGTGCCAGCAGTTACTCAGCGGTTAGCATTAATGAAAAACTGTTTTTT. This codes for CASSYSAVSINEKLFF. V usage is TRBV6-5 and J usage is TRBJ1-4; no clear D gene. Trimming left V 0 bases short and J 4 bases short, with 12 bases between. The CDR3 has 16 amino acids. Germline values: CDR1 MNHEY, CDR2 SVGAGI.

V is TRBV28 and J is TRBJ1-1, with 7 bases aligning to TRBD1. The CDR3 is made up of 14 amino acids. From germline, CDR1 is MDHEN and CDR2 SYDVKM. V dropped 6 bases and J dropped 4; count of bases not matched to a gene: 8. DNA of the CDR3: TGTGCCAGCAGAGGAGGGGGCCGAGTCACTGAAGCTTTCTTT. Translating it yields CASRGGGRVTEAFF.

The chain joins TRBV6-1 to TRBJ2-3, with 8 bases matching TRBD1. Germline V gene data show CDR1 as MNHNS and CDR2 as SASEGT. This CDR3 has 14 residues. With 6 bases clipped from V and 3 bases from J, the junction kept 5 bases outside the gene matches. Here the CDR3 DNA reads TGTGCCAGCAGGGACAGGGTAGGGACAGATACGCAGTATTTT. Translation: CASRDRVGTDTQYF.

J is TRBJ1-2 and V is TRBV6-6; 8 bases map to TRBD1. Germline V gives CDR1 MNHNY, CDR2 SVGAGI (reference sequence). The CDR3 is 15 residues long. The J segment lost 4 bases and the V segment lost 2 bases, leaving 6 bases of the junction unmatched. The CDR3 is CASSYGGQGSYGYTF. The CDR3 nucleotides read TGTGCCAGCAGTTACGGTGGACAGGGCAGCTATGGCTACACCTTC.

The chain is built from TRBV25-1 and TRBJ1-1; D is ambiguous. The CDR3 is made up of 16 amino acids. V was shortened by 2 bases and J by 1 base, with 14 bases between the two germline ends. Germline assignment: CDR1 MGHDK and CDR2 SYGVNS. The CDR3 here is CASSERVGGPNTEAFF. The CDR3 nucleotides are TGTGCCAGCAGTGAAAGGGTAGGAGGGCCGAACACTGAAGCTTTCTTT.

This chain connects TRBV28 to TRBJ1-1; the D gene is possibly TRBD1 (5 bases). Germline loops: CDR1 MDHEN, CDR2 SYDVKM. Deletions cut 3 bases from V and 2 bases from J, with 16 bases between. The CDR3 covers 16 residues. The CDR3 nucleotides read TGTGCCAGCAGTTTCCCTTCCCGGACACCCAACACTGAAGCTTTCTTT. The encoded protein is CASSFPSRTPNTEAFF.

The rearrangement joins TRBV27 to TRBJ2-7, with D maybe TRBD1 (5 bases). Germline-derived CDR1 and CDR2 are MNHEY and SMNVEV (reference sequence). This CDR3 comprises 12 residues. V dropped 5 bases and J dropped 4 bases, with 9 bases sitting between them. DNA of the CDR3: TGTGCCAGCAGTCCGCAGGGTTACGAGCAGTACTTC. It encodes CASSPQGYEQYF.